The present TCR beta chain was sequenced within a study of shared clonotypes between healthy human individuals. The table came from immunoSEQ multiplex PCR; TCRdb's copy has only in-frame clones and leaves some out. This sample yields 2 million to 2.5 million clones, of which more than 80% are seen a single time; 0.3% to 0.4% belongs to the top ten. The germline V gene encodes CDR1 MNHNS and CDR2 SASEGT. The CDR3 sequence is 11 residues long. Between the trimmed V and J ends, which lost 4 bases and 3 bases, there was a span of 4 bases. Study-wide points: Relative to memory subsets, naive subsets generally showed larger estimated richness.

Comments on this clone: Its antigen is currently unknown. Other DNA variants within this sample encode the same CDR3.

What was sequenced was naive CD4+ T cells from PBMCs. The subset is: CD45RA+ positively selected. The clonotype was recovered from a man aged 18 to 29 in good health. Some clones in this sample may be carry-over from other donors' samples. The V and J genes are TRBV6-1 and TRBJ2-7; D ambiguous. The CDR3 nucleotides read TGTGCCAGCAGTGGGTTCTACGAGCAGTACTTC. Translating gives CASSGFYEQYF.